One and the same sample provided the 17 T cell receptor beta chains below, sequenced in a study of T cell responses to AZD1222 COVID-19 vaccine (dated by TCRdb to the early 2020s). The sample's time point label is to be understood as: baseline before first vaccination. The receptor library was made with the immunoSEQ multiplex PCR assay. TCRdb re-hosts the immuneACCESS table, in-frame sequences only. Its copies lack some clones; in the studies checked, an unresolved V gene accounts for under half of them, and the cause for the rest is not known. The table for this sample lists 100,000 to 150,000 clones; 92% of them were counted only once. 1.1% of the sample is held by the ten biggest clonotypes. The sequencing here drew on peripheral blood, taken on day 0 of AZD1222 vaccination. The source of these receptors is an adult in good health.

The chain carries TRBV18 and TRBJ1-2; D gene uncertain. Germline CDR1 is KGHSH and CDR2 is LQKENI. The CDR3 runs to 13 residues. V was shortened by 3 bases and J by 3 bases, with 8 bases between the two germline ends. In DNA, the CDR3 is TGTGCCAGCTCACCGACCTTAGACTATGGCTACACCTTC. Amino acid sequence: CASSPTLDYGYTF.

The CDR3 spells CASSLGNTGELFF. The CDR3 DNA is TGTGCCAGCAGCTTAGGGAACACCGGGGAGCTGTTTTTT. V is TRBV7-8 and J is TRBJ2-2; unclear D gene. The CDR3 sequence is 13 residues long. The V gene's germline CDR1 is SGHVS and CDR2 FQNEAQ. Deletions cut 1 base from V and 1 base from J, with 1 base between.

This rearrangement joins TRBV9 to TRBJ2-7, with D perhaps being TRBD1 or TRBD2 (5 bases each). Trimming took off 3 bases at V and 2 bases at J, with 15 bases between the two ends. This CDR3 is built from 15 residues. Per germline, CDR1 SGDLS and CDR2 YYNGEE. DNA of the CDR3: TGTGCCAGCAGCGCCCGATGGGGGAGCCCCTACGAGCAGTACTTC. Protein product: CASSARWGSPYEQYF.

This rearrangement joins TRBV14 to TRBJ1-1, with a weak D call TRBD1 (6 bases). Between the trimmed V and J ends, which lost 4 bases and 2 bases, there was a span of 20 bases. The V gene's germline CDR1 is SGHDN and CDR2 FVKESK. CDR3 length: 17 residues. The DNA of the CDR3 is TGTGCCAGCAGCCCCTTCAGGGGAAGGGCGCAAAACACTGAAGCTTTCTTT. Protein: CASSPFRGRAQNTEAFF.

The chain carries TRBV5-1 and TRBJ2-3; D is ambiguous. Trimming cost V 0 bases and J 2 bases, with 7 bases left between them. Germline CDR1 and CDR2: SGHRS and YFSETQ. This CDR3 comprises 14 residues. For the CDR3, the DNA is TGCGCCAGCAGCTTGGGCGGATTCACAGATACGCAGTATTTT. Translation: CASSLGGFTDTQYF.

The V call is TRBV6-4, the J call TRBJ2-3; tentatively, D is TRBD1 or TRBD2 (5 bases each). The CDR3 has 13 amino acids. Germline lookup yields CDR1 MRHNA and CDR2 SNTAGT. V lost 5 bases, J lost 1 base, and 7 bases lay in between. The CDR3 reads CASSRDRTDTQYF. For the CDR3, the DNA is TGTGCCAGCAGTCGGGACCGCACAGATACGCAGTATTTT.

V gene TRBV11-2 combines with J gene TRBJ2-3; D ambiguous. Trimming left V 7 bases short and J 4 bases short, with 12 bases between. The CDR3 covers 13 residues. Germline CDR1 reads SGHAT; CDR2 reads FQNNGV. CDR3 sequence: CASTPTTADTQYF. CDR3 in DNA: TGTGCCAGCACCCCGACCACGGCAGATACGCAGTATTTT. The variable domain in full, completed from reference TRBV11-2 and TRBJ2-3, reads EAGVAQSPRYKIIEKRQSVAFWCNPISGHATLYWYQQILGQGPKLLIQFQNNGVVDDSQLPKDRFSAERLKGVDSTLKIQPAKLEDSAVYLCASTPTTADTQYFGPGTRLTVL.

V is TRBV10-3 and J is TRBJ2-3, with TRBD2 matching 11 bases. The CDR3 totals 15 residues. CDR1 and CDR2 from the germline V gene are ENHRY and SYGVKD. The V segment lost 7 bases and the J segment 0 bases; nucleotides outside the gene matches: 3. The DNA for the CDR3 is TGTGCCATCAACCGACTAGCGGGGAGCACAGATACGCAGTATTTT. This codes for CAINRLAGSTDTQYF.

This clone was counted only a few times. The chain has TRBV5-1 and TRBJ2-1, with 7 bases that match TRBD2. The ends lost 4 bases at V and 1 base at J; junction bases unmatched: 5. The germline CDR1 and CDR2 sequences are SGHRS and YFSETQ. There are 15 residues in the CDR3. The chain's CDR3 is CASSRLAASYNEQFF. In nucleotides, the CDR3 is TGCGCCAGCAGCCGGCTAGCGGCGTCCTACAATGAGCAGTTCTTC.

The CDR3 DNA follows: TGTGCCAGCAGCTTTACACAGGGGGGAGGTATTACCTTC. It codes for CASSFTQGGGITF. J is TRBJ1-2 and V is TRBV7-9; TRBD1 matches at 8 bases. The germline V gene has CDR1 SEHNR and CDR2 FQNEAQ (reference sequence). Unmatched junction bases numbered 11, after V lost 3 bases and J lost 14 bases. CDR3 length: 13 amino acids. Full variable domain (rest looked up from reference TRBV7-9 and TRBJ1-2): DTGVSQNPRHKITKRGQNVTFRCDPISEHNRLYWYRQTLGQGPEFLTYFQNEAQLEKSRLLSDRFSAERPKGSFSTLEIQRTEQGDSAMYLCASSFTQGGGITFGSGTRLTVV.

In its sample, this clone was seen a few times. V and J are TRBV29-1 and TRBJ1-2; no clear D. CDR3 size: 10 residues. Germline lookup yields CDR1 SQVTM and CDR2 ANQGSEA. The germline V and J ends were trimmed by 7 bases and 6 bases, with 9 bases remaining between them. The CDR3 region is CSGGGDGYTF. DNA for the CDR3: TGCAGCGGAGGCGGGGATGGCTACACCTTC.

The V and J genes are TRBV19 and TRBJ2-7, with a possible D match to TRBD1 (6 bases). V gave up 3 bases and J gave up 3 bases, with 12 bases separating them. The CDR3 spans 14 residues. CDR1 and CDR2 (germline): LNHDA, SQIVND (reference sequence). The CDR3 DNA sequence: TGTGCCAGTAGTATTAGGGGGAAGGACTACGAGCAGTACTTC. It yields the protein CASSIRGKDYEQYF.

The chain recombines TRBV27 with TRBJ2-7, with 8 bases identical to TRBD2. The CDR3 is made up of 16 amino acids. Germline V gene data show CDR1 as MNHEY and CDR2 as SMNVEV (reference sequence). Trimming at V came to 3 bases and at J to 4 bases, leaving 11 bases not matched to a gene. The DNA for the CDR3 is TGTGCCAGCAGTTTGTGGGGCGGGAGGTTCGGGTACGAGCAGTACTTC. Its translation is CASSLWGGRFGYEQYF.

This clone was counted once. The genes are TRBV18 and TRBJ1-4; tentatively, D is TRBD1 (6 bases). Trimming left V 3 bases short and J 9 bases short, with 11 bases between. Germline loops: CDR1 KGHSH, CDR2 LQKENI. There are 13 residues in the CDR3. CDR3 protein: CASSPSGDKKLFF. The CDR3 nucleotides read TGTGCCAGCTCACCCTCGGGGGACAAAAAACTGTTTTTT.

V usage is TRBV6-1 and J usage is TRBJ2-1, with 10 nucleotides matching TRBD2. The trim removed 0 bases at V and 7 bases at J, leaving 12 bases unmatched. From germline, CDR1 is MNHNS and CDR2 SASEGT. This CDR3 is built from 18 residues. This chain's CDR3 is CASSEARRASGSRNEQFF. Here the CDR3 DNA reads TGTGCCAGCAGTGAAGCTAGGAGGGCTAGCGGGAGTCGTAATGAGCAGTTCTTC.

The genes are TRBV6-2 or TRBV6-3 and TRBJ2-3; D ambiguous. Trimming pared 5 bases from V and 3 bases from J, leaving 9 bases between. The CDR3 loop spans 13 amino acids. CDR1 and CDR2 (germline): MNHEY, SVGEGT. CDR3 loop: CASSNDGTDTQYF. DNA of the CDR3: TGTGCCAGCAGTAACGACGGGACAGATACGCAGTATTTT.

This chain joins TRBV7-8 and TRBJ1-5; D perhaps matches TRBD1 (6 bases). This CDR3 contains 15 residues. Germline V gives CDR1 SGHVS, CDR2 FQNEAQ. V was cut by 2 bases and J by 6 bases, with 14 bases left in between. The CDR3 loop is CASSLRGRGVQPQHF. Here the CDR3 DNA reads TGTGCCAGCAGCTTAAGGGGGAGGGGGGTTCAGCCCCAGCATTTT.